This record covers a single T cell receptor (beta chain). Germline V lookup: CDR1 KGHSH, CDR2 LQKENI. V gave up 3 bases and J gave up 5 bases; unmatched junction bases: 9. The length of the CDR3 is 15 residues. This sample is part of a study of technical replicates of blood from several donors. Some clones are missing from TCRdb's copy, which holds only in-frame ones; the method was immunoSEQ multiplex PCR. The top ten hold 4% to 4.5% of the sample, which has roughly 50,000 clones, about 93% seen once. The receptor comes from a human donor in good health. Some clones in this sample may be carry-over from other donors' samples. The chain links TRBV18 to TRBJ1-1, with TRBD1 matching over 7 bases. Sequenced sample: PBMCs. The CDR3 nucleotides are TGTGCCAGCTCACCGCAGGACAGGTGGGGTACTGAAGCTTTCTTT. Protein product: CASSPQDRWGTEAFF. Full variable domain (remainder filled in from reference TRBV18 and TRBJ1-1): NAGVMQNPRHLVRRRGQEARLRCSPMKGHSHVYWYRQLPEEGLKFMVYLQKENIIDESGMPKERFSAEFPKEGPSILRIQQVVRGDSAAYFCASSPQDRWGTEAFFGQGTRLTVV.